The 21 T cell receptor beta chains reported below all come from one sample, sequenced in a study of blood T cell repertoires in COVID-19 (dated by TCRdb to 2019 to 2021). The receptor library was made with the immunoSEQ multiplex PCR assay. Drawn from immuneACCESS, this table holds only the in-frame rearrangements with V and J called that TCRdb kept. Clones are partly lost; checked studies trace under half to an unresolved V gene and leave the rest unexplained. The sample table holds 70,000 to 85,000 clones, of which about four fifths were seen once. Roughly 10% of the sample is in the top ten clones. The specimen sequenced was peripheral blood. Every receptor here comes from a man in his fifties or sixties with acute or convalescent COVID-19.

The rearrangement uses TRBV21-1 and TRBJ2-5; whether TRBD1, the table's D call, matches the DNA was not checked. TRBV21-1 is tagged as a pseudogene. This CDR3 contains 12 residues. In DNA, the CDR3 is TGTGCCAGCAGGACAGGGGGCGAGACCCAGTACTTC. Translating gives CASRTGGETQYF.

The chain is built from TRBV24-1 and TRBJ2-3, with D hard to call. Germline V gene data show CDR1 as KGHDR and CDR2 as SFDVKD. CDR3 length: 14 residues. V was clipped by 4 bases and J by 4 bases, with 11 bases between them. CDR3 DNA sequence: TGTGCCACCAGTGACCCCAGCGCATCAGATACGCAGTATTTT. Protein product: CATSDPSASDTQYF.

The CDR3 loop reads CASSRFGTGEGYTF. The CDR3 DNA sequence: TGTGCCAGCAGCCGATTCGGGACAGGGGAAGGCTACACCTTC. The rearrangement joins TRBV11-2 to TRBJ1-2; 10 bases align to TRBD1. The CDR3 covers 14 residues. Unmatched junction bases numbered 8, after V lost 5 bases and J lost 8 bases. Germline CDR1 and CDR2: SGHAT and FQNNGV.

This clone was found a few times. The chain employs TRBV28 and TRBJ1-1; possibly TRBD1 for D (5 bases). V lost 5 bases to trimming and J lost 6 bases, with 16 bases between them. The germline gives CDR1 MDHEN, CDR2 SYDVKM. This CDR3 comprises 14 residues. In nucleotides, the CDR3 is TGTGCCAGCAGTAGGCGGGGACTTTGGGCTGAAGCTTTCTTT. Its translation: CASSRRGLWAEAFF. The variable domain in full, with the rest retrieved from reference TRBV28 and TRBJ1-1, is DVKVTQSSRYLVKRTGEKVFLECVQDMDHENMFWYRQDPGLGLRLIYFSYDVKMKEKGDIPEGYSVSREKKERFSLILESASTNQTSMYLCASSRRGLWAEAFFGQGTRLTVV.

This sequence joins TRBV27 and TRBJ1-1; 7 bases match TRBD1. V trimming: 5 bases; J trimming: 1 base; junction bases outside the gene matches: 13. Germline CDR1 and CDR2: MNHEY and SMNVEV (reference sequence). The CDR3 has 17 residues. Here the CDR3 DNA reads TGTGCCAGCAGTCCGGCGCGAAGGGGGCAGAGGAACACTGAAGCTTTCTTT. This codes for CASSPARRGQRNTEAFF.

J is TRBJ1-6 and V is TRBV10-1; D might be TRBD1 (6 bases). Germline CDR1 is WNHNN and CDR2 is SYGVQD (reference sequence). The CDR3 totals 13 residues. Between the trimmed V and J ends, which lost 4 bases and 8 bases, there was a span of 9 bases. CDR3 region: CASSAGVDSPLHF. The CDR3 bases are TGCGCCAGCAGTGCAGGGGTCGATTCACCCCTCCACTTT.

The chain has TRBV5-1 and TRBJ1-4, with 7 nucleotides matching TRBD1. V trimming: 3 bases; J trimming: 6 bases; junction bases outside the gene matches: 8. Germline CDR1 is SGHRS and CDR2 is YFSETQ. This CDR3 has 15 residues. CDR3 in DNA: TGCGCCAGCAGCTGGAACAGGGGTAGTGATGAAAAACTGTTTTTT. Its protein is CASSWNRGSDEKLFF.

This chain links TRBV2 with TRBJ1-2, with D possibly matching TRBD1 (6 bases). V was shortened by 1 base and J by 8 bases, with 8 bases between the two germline ends. The CDR3 contains 12 residues. CDR1 SNHLY and CDR2 FYNNEI come from the germline V gene. CDR3 in DNA: TGTGCCAGCAGTGAAGTGCAGGGGGGCTACACCTTC. As protein: CASSEVQGGYTF.

V and J are TRBV5-1 and TRBJ1-2; D is perhaps TRBD1 (5 bases). V gave up 1 base and J gave up 7 bases, with 20 bases separating them. CDR3 length: 16 amino acids. CDR1 SGHRS and CDR2 YFSETQ come from the germline V gene. CDR3 bases: TGCGCCAGCAGCTTGCTGACAGCGAACCTTCATCCTGGCTACACCTTC. Its protein is CASSLLTANLHPGYTF.

The V and J genes are TRBV30 and TRBJ2-5; 7 bases are shared with TRBD1. V lost 4 bases to trimming and J lost 3 bases; unmatched junction nucleotides: 8. Germline lookup yields CDR1 GTSNPN and CDR2 SVGIG (reference sequence). The CDR3 length is 14 residues. The CDR3 protein is CAWNMNRGKETQYF. The CDR3 DNA follows: TGTGCCTGGAATATGAACAGGGGTAAAGAGACCCAGTACTTC.

The chain has TRBV7-2 and TRBJ2-7, with no clear D. The V end was cut by 6 bases, the J end by 4 bases, with 13 bases between. Germline CDR1 is SGHTA and CDR2 is FQGNSA. The CDR3 has 13 residues. The CDR3 nucleotides read TGTGCCAGCAGTTCGAACGCGCTATACGAGCAGTACTTC. Translation: CASSSNALYEQYF.

V gene TRBV19 combines with J gene TRBJ1-2; a possible D gene is TRBD1 (6 bases). The length of the CDR3 is 14 residues. V lost 7 bases, J lost 8 bases, and 20 bases lay in between. Germline V CDR1 and CDR2: LNHDA, SQIVND (reference sequence). This chain's CDR3 is CASTGTGPAGGYTF. Written as DNA, the CDR3 is TGTGCCAGTACGGGAACAGGGCCAGCTGGGGGCTACACCTTC. Complete variable domain (other parts from reference TRBV19 and TRBJ1-2): DGGITQSPKYLFRKEGQNVTLSCEQNLNHDAMYWYRQDPGQGLRLIYYSQIVNDFQKGDIAEGYSVSREKKESFPLTVTSAQKNPTAFYLCASTGTGPAGGYTFGSGTRLTVV.

There are a few counts of this clone. This chain links TRBV5-1 with TRBJ1-4, with no clear D. Germline V gene lookup returns CDR1 SGHRS and CDR2 YFSETQ. The CDR3 contains 15 residues. Trimming took 0 bases from V and 8 from J, leaving 14 bases between them. CDR3 nucleotide sequence: TGCGCCAGCAGCTTGGCCGGGAACGACGAGGAAAAACTGTTTTTT. Translating it yields CASSLAGNDEEKLFF.

The V gene is TRBV6-4, the J gene TRBJ2-1; D uncertain. This CDR3 is 14 amino acids long. Germline-derived CDR1 and CDR2 are MRHNA and SNTAGT. The germline V and J ends were trimmed by 6 bases and 3 bases, with 12 bases remaining between them. The CDR3 is CASREDSYYNEQFF. CDR3 DNA: TGTGCCAGCAGAGAAGACTCCTACTACAATGAGCAGTTCTTC.

The J gene is TRBJ2-3, the V gene TRBV4-3, with 7 bases fitting TRBD2. The germline V gene encodes CDR1 LGHNA and CDR2 YSLEER. V shed 3 bases, J shed 6 bases, and the junction held 18 bases outside the gene matches. The CDR3 covers 18 residues. The CDR3 sequence: CASSHENQLASYFDTQYF. The CDR3 DNA reads as TGCGCCAGCAGCCACGAGAACCAACTAGCGAGTTATTTCGATACGCAGTATTTT.

The chain joins TRBV28 to TRBJ1-1; 7 bases are a match to TRBD1. The germline V gene has CDR1 MDHEN and CDR2 SYDVKM. J lost 4 bases, V lost 5 bases, and 7 bases had no gene match. This CDR3 has 14 amino acids. The CDR3 DNA follows: TGTGCCAGCAGTACCTTGACAGGGCGCACTGAAGCTTTCTTT. The encoded protein is CASSTLTGRTEAFF.

This clone is a singleton in its sample. The V gene is TRBV11-2, the J gene TRBJ2-7; D unclear. Trimming took off 5 bases at V and 3 bases at J, with 8 bases between the two ends. Germline CDR1 SGHAT, CDR2 FQNNGV. The CDR3 is 12 amino acids. The CDR3 sequence: CASSEIVYEQYF. The CDR3 nucleotides are TGTGCCAGCAGCGAAATAGTCTACGAGCAGTACTTC. The full variable domain, completed using reference TRBV11-2 and TRBJ2-7, is EAGVAQSPRYKIIEKRQSVAFWCNPISGHATLYWYQQILGQGPKLLIQFQNNGVVDDSQLPKDRFSAERLKGVDSTLKIQPAKLEDSAVYLCASSEIVYEQYFGPGTRLTVT.

The chain links TRBV7-2 to TRBJ2-7, with D perhaps matching TRBD2 (5 bases). Germline CDR1 reads SGHTA; CDR2 reads FQGNSA. The V and J ends lost 8 bases and 4 bases respectively, with 15 bases between them. There are 13 residues in the CDR3. Here the CDR3 DNA reads TGTGCCAGCGGCGGGTCCCCCGGGTACGAGCAGTACTTC. Its translation is CASGGSPGYEQYF.

V and J are TRBV4-2 and TRBJ2-1; 8 nucleotides agree with TRBD1. CDR3 length equals 19 residues. CDR1 LGHNA and CDR2 YNFKEQ come from the germline V gene. The junction had 16 bases not matched to a gene; V was cut back by 1 base and J by 5 bases. Here the CDR3 DNA reads TGTGCCAGCAGCCAAGGGCCCGGGGCAGGGGGCGCTTACCACAATGAGCAGTTCTTC. Translating gives CASSQGPGAGGAYHNEQFF.

This clone has a single count. This chain joins TRBV28 and TRBJ1-5; D gene unclear. The CDR3 is made up of 12 amino acids. Trimming took off 7 bases at V and 7 bases at J, with 11 bases between the two ends. The germline CDR1 and CDR2 sequences are MDHEN and SYDVKM. The chain's CDR3 is CASIQTGQPQHF. CDR3 DNA: TGTGCCAGCATCCAAACCGGGCAGCCCCAGCATTTT.

This clone was detected once. The same CDR3 can be traced to other DNA sequences in this sample. The chain has TRBV18 and TRBJ1-5; TRBD1 aligns across 9 bases. V was clipped by 4 bases and J by 5 bases; unmatched bases: 6. This CDR3 has 15 residues. Germline V gene data show CDR1 as KGHSH and CDR2 as LQKENI. The CDR3 DNA is TGTGCCAGCTCACTGGGACAGGGCAGGGATCAGCCCCAGCATTTT. Residues: CASSLGQGRDQPQHF.